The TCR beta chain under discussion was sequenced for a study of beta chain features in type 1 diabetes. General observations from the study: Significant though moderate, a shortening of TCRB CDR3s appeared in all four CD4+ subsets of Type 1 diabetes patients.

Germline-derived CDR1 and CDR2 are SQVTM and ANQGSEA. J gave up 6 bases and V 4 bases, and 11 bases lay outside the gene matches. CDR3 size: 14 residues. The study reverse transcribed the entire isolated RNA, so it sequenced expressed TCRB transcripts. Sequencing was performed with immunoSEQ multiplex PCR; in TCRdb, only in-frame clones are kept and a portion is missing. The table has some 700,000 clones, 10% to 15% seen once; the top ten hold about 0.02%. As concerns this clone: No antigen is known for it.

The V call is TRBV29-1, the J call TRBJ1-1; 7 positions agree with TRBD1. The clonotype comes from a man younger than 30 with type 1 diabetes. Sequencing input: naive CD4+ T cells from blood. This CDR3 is CSVGGWTGGAEAFF. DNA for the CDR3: TGCAGCGTTGGAGGTTGGACAGGAGGGGCTGAAGCTTTCTTT.